This T cell receptor (beta chain) was obtained from a study of shared clonotypes between healthy human individuals. Study information: The donor pool was made up of a couple of women and a few men aged 18 to 49. Study-level findings and limits: In four donors, around 5% of naive CD4 clonotypes appeared in common. Large depth notwithstanding, sorted-subset sequencing proved incomplete by rarefaction.

For this clone: The antigen is unknown.

Trimming cost V 7 bases and J 0 bases, with 10 bases left between them. CDR1 is SNHLY and CDR2 is FYNNEI in the germline V gene. The CDR3 is made up of 15 amino acids. The assay was immunoSEQ multiplex PCR, and TCRdb's table has in-frame clones only and misses some. The sample shows roughly 500,000 clones, about 96% of them seen only once. The source material was naive CD4+ T cells sorted from blood. Documented subset: CD45RA+ positively selected. The chain is built from TRBV2 and TRBJ2-6; D possibly corresponds to TRBD1 (5 bases). The TCR was taken from a woman aged 25 to 39 in good health. DNA for the CDR3: TGTGCCAGCACAGACAGATACTCTGGGGCCAACGTCCTGACTTTC. As protein: CASTDRYSGANVLTF.